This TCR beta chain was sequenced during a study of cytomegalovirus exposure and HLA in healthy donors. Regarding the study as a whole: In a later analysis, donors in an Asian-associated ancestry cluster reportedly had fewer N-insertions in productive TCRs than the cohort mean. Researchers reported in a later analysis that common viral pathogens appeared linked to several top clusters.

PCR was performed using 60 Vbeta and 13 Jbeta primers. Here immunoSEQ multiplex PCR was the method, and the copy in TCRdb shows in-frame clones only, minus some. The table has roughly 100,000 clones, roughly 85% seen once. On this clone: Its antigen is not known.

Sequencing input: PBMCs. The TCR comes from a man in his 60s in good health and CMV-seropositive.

CDR3 in DNA: TGTGCCAGTAGTATGGAGGACAGGGTGGCTGGAAACACCATATATTTT. Translated: CASSMEDRVAGNTIYF. The chain couples TRBV19 to TRBJ1-3, with 8 bases that match TRBD1. V was pared by 3 bases and J by 2 bases, with 6 bases of the junction left unmatched. This CDR3 spans 16 amino acids. The V gene's germline CDR1 is LNHDA and CDR2 SQIVND (reference sequence).